Listed below are T cell receptor beta chains from one sample, sequenced in a study of human T cells and chemical hapten exposure. TCRdb processed the RACE reads anew with MiXCR; each CDR3 protein has one entry. The sample includes some 170,000 distinct CDR3 sequences, around 24% of them seen just once. This specimen consisted of whole blood, obtained in connection with sensitization to the hapten diphenylcyclopropenone (DPC). Every receptor here comes from a woman aged 45-60 years with alopecia areata. Some clones in this sample may be carry-over from other donors' samples. Each CDR3 is given with its conserved first and last residue. A D gene is named only where the DNA matches it firmly. Clone size is stated in some rows and not others, as once, few, many or a class when expanded.

length	V	J	D	size	CDR3	DNA
14	TRBV7-6	TRBJ2-7	NA	NA	CASSPEVPQGEQYF	TGTGCCAGCAGCCCAGAAGTGCCCCAGGGGGAGCAGTACTTC
17	TRBV7-2	TRBJ1-6	NA	few	CASTEQVVAHIRSPLHF	TGTGCCAGCACCGAACAAGTGGTTGCCCACATTCGTTCACCCCTCCACTTT
16	TRBV6-5	TRBJ1-2	NA	NA	CASRTALRTVNYGYTF	TGTGCCAGCAGGACCGCGTTACGGACAGTAAACTATGGCTACACCTTC
11	TRBV29-1	TRBJ2-7	NA	few	CSVEDPYEQYF	TGCAGCGTTGAAGATCCCTACGAGCAGTACTTC
11	TRBV7-9	TRBJ1-1	NA	few	CASTMNTEAFF	TGTGCCTCCACTATGAACACTGAAGCTTTCTTT
13	TRBV6-2/TRBV6-3	TRBJ1-2	NA	NA	CASGGGRTYGYTF	TGTGCCAGTGGTGGGGGACGAACCTATGGCTACACCTTC
16	TRBV9	TRBJ2-3	NA	NA	CASSVSQRSSTDTQYF	TGTGCCAGCAGCGTTTCCCAGAGGAGCAGCACAGATACGCAGTATTTT
12	TRBV20-1	TRBJ1-3	NA	few	CSAPLTDGTIYF	TGCAGTGCCCCACTCACCGACGGCACCATATATTTT
13	TRBV20-1	TRBJ1-1	TRBD1	NA	CSARSGGVLEAFF	TGCAGTGCTAGATCAGGGGGCGTTTTGGAAGCTTTCTTT
13	TRBV27	TRBJ2-3	NA	NA	CASSSDGVDTQYF	TGTGCCAGCAGTTCCGACGGGGTAGATACGCAGTATTTT
14	TRBV18	TRBJ2-7	TRBD1	NA	CASSPRDRGHEQYF	TGTGCCAGCTCACCAAGGGACAGGGGCCACGAGCAGTACTTC
13	TRBV7-9	TRBJ1-2	TRBD1	few	CASSRQGIDGYTF	TGTGCCAGCAGCCGACAGGGAATCGATGGCTACACCTTC
13	TRBV7-8	TRBJ1-2	TRBD1	NA	CASSTTGQGRYTF	TGTGCCAGCAGCACGACTGGACAGGGACGCTACACCTTC
17	TRBV2	TRBJ2-1	TRBD2	NA	CASSVASGLSSYNEQFF	TGTGCCAGCAGTGTGGCTAGCGGGCTTAGCTCCTACAATGAGCAGTTCTTC
12	TRBV6-1	TRBJ2-3	NA	few	CASSESTGREYF	TGTGCCAGCAGTGAATCTACAGGGAGGGAGTATTTT
16	TRBV11-2	TRBJ2-7	TRBD2	NA	CASSSMTSGSPYEQYF	TGTGCCAGCAGCTCTATGACTAGCGGGAGCCCCTACGAGCAGTACTTC
14	TRBV29-1	TRBJ2-6	NA	NA	CSVEEGAGANVLTF	TGCAGCGTTGAAGAAGGGGCTGGGGCCAACGTCCTGACTTTC
13	TRBV9	TRBJ1-1	NA	many	CASSVLEYTEAFF	TGTGCCAGCAGCGTATTGGAGTATACTGAAGCTTTCTTT
13	TRBV20-1	TRBJ2-7	NA	few	CSARQPPAYEQYF	TGCAGTGCTCGACAACCCCCCGCCTACGAGCAGTACTTC
15	TRBV29-1	TRBJ2-6	TRBD2	few	CSVGTILSGANVLTF	TGCAGCGTGGGGACTATTCTCTCTGGGGCCAACGTCCTGACTTTC
14	TRBV29-1	TRBJ1-2	NA	NA	CSVESPRNNYGYTF	TGCAGCGTTGAAAGCCCACGGAATAACTATGGCTACACCTTC
19	TRBV5-1	TRBJ2-6	TRBD2	NA	CASSFLAEGSFSGANVLTF	TGCGCCAGCAGCTTTCTAGCGGAGGGCAGCTTCTCTGGGGCCAACGTCCTGACTTTC
13	TRBV3-1	TRBJ2-3	NA	NA	CASSQDLQDTQYF	TGTGCCAGCAGCCAAGATCTTCAAGATACGCAGTATTTT
14	TRBV3-1	TRBJ1-1	NA	NA	CASSRESRNTEAFF	TGTGCCAGCAGCCGAGAGAGTCGGAACACTGAAGCTTTCTTT
16	TRBV6-1	TRBJ2-5	NA	NA	CASSSSRGPGQETQYF	TGTGCCAGCAGTTCGTCCCGGGGCCCTGGACAAGAGACCCAGTACTTC
17	TRBV30	TRBJ2-1	TRBD1	many	CAWSKALRGRTYNEQFF	TGTGCCTGGAGTAAGGCCCTCAGGGGGCGAACCTACAATGAGCAGTTCTTC
13	TRBV5-1	TRBJ2-7	NA	NA	CASSLLGDYEQYF	TGCGCCAGCAGCTTGCTTGGGGACTACGAGCAGTACTTC
15	TRBV28	TRBJ1-1	TRBD1	NA	CASSLSGQGGAEAFF	TGTGCCAGCAGTTTATCGGGGCAGGGGGGGGCTGAAGCTTTCTTT
14	TRBV20-1	TRBJ2-3	NA	few	CSARLEAVPDTQYF	TGCAGTGCTCGACTAGAAGCGGTCCCAGATACGCAGTATTTT
15	TRBV5-1	TRBJ2-7	TRBD1	NA	CASSHRQGITYEQYF	TGCGCCAGCAGCCATCGACAGGGAATTACCTACGAGCAGTACTTC
15	TRBV12-3/TRBV12-4	TRBJ2-7	NA	NA	CASSLVGGGSYEQYF	TGTGCCAGCAGTTTAGTGGGCGGAGGGAGCTACGAGCAGTACTTC
13	TRBV5-6	TRBJ1-2	NA	few	CASSPGRNYGYTF	TGTGCCAGCAGCCCCGGTAGAAACTATGGCTACACCTTC
15	TRBV7-9	TRBJ2-7	NA	few	CASSDRTHTNYEQYF	TGTGCCAGCAGCGACAGGACACACACCAACTACGAGCAGTACTTC